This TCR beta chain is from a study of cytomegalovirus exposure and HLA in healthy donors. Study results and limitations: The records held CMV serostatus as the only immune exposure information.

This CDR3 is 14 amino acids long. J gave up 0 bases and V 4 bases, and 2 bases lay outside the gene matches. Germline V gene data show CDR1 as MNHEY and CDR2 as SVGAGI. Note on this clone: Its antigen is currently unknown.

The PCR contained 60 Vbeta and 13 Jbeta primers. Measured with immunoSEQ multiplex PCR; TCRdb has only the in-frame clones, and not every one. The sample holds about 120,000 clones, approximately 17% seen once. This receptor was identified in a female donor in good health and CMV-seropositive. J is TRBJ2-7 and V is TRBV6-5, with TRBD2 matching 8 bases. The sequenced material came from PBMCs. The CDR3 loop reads CASSFSGGSYEQYF. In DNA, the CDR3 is TGTGCCAGCAGTTTCAGCGGGGGCTCCTACGAGCAGTACTTC.